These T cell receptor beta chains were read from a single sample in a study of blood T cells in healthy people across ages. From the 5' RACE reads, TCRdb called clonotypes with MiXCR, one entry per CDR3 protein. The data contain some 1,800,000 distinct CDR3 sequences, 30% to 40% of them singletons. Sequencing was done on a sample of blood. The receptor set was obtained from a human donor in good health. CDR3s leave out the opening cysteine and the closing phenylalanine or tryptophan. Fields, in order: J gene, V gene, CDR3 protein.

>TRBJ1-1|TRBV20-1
SARDFTFPEAF
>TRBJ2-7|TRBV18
ASSPQQAGSYEQY
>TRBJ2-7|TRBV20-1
SARDPTGISYEQY
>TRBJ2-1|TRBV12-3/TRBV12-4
ASSPGQGNEQF
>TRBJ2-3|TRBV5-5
ASSYTPTDTQY
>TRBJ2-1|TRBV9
ASSVEGGHYNEQF
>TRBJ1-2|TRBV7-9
ASSLRDTDGYT
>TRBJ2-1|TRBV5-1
ASSLVPTSVEQF
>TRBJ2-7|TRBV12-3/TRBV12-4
ASITKEGCSEQY
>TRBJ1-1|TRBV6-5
ASSSWTESNTEAF
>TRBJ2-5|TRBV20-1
SARDQWQGKETQY
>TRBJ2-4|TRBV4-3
ASSLHTNQEKSIQY
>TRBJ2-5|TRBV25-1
ASSALETQY
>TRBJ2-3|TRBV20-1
SARPSGGTDTQY
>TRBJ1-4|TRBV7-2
ASSLVRAVNEKLF
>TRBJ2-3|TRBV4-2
ASSQSLAGDTDTQY